Given below is one T cell receptor (beta chain) in context. Its antigen is unknown. The germline V gene has CDR1 SGHDT and CDR2 YYEEEE. The CDR3 has 14 amino acids. V was clipped by 2 bases and J by 3 bases, with 12 bases between them. This record belongs to a study of T cell clones after liver transplantation. Study information: TCRbeta sequencing after a pre-transplant mixed lymphocyte reaction identified graft-donor-reactive clones, later tracked in post-transplant blood. Timepoints were pre-transplant, pre-withdrawal, and after withdrawal was completed or failed. Findings and caveats of the study: Post-transplant time points were not standardized, so conclusions are preliminary. Migration into the graft, not deletion, may explain lost graft donor-reactive T cells.

Sequenced by immunoSEQ multiplex PCR; TCRdb stores in-frame clones only, minus some. This table has 55,000 or so clones, 70% to 80% appearing once. The sample in question was CD4+ T cells from blood, obtained before liver transplant. V usage is TRBV5-6 and J usage is TRBJ2-7; D might be TRBD1 (6 bases). The sequence derives from a human donor who received a liver transplant. The CDR3 DNA reads as TGTGCCAGCAGCTTCTTGGGCAGGGGCTACGAGCAGTACTTC. Its translation: CASSFLGRGYEQYF.